This passage covers 9 T cell receptor beta chains from one sample sequenced in a study of Graves' ophthalmopathy and Graves' hyperthyroidism. TCR beta CDR3 amplification used RNA transcripts. An opening RT-PCR round employed HTBI primers and preceded a second-round multiplex PCR. TCRdb itself ran the multiplex PCR reads through MiXCR, one entry per CDR3 protein. Of about 210,000 distinct CDR3 sequences listed, around 30% are singletons. The sequenced material came from peripheral blood. The receptors shown here come from a man between 45 and 60 years old with Graves' ophthalmopathy.

V usage is TRBV6-5 and J usage is TRBJ1-5, with D maybe TRBD1 (6 bases). V lost 4 bases, J lost 4 bases, and 14 bases lay in between. The germline gives CDR1 MNHEY, CDR2 SVGAGI. This CDR3 has 15 residues. The chain's CDR3 is CASSCGRGRNQPQHF. CDR3 in DNA: TGTGCCAGCAGTTGCGGCAGGGGACGTAATCAGCCCCAGCATTTT.

This clonotype occurred many times. The V and J genes are TRBV7-8 and TRBJ1-5, with TRBD1 identical over 10 bases. Germline V gene lookup returns CDR1 SGHVS and CDR2 FQNEAQ. The CDR3 sequence is 14 residues long. Unmatched junction bases numbered 3, after V lost 3 bases and J lost 7 bases. Here the CDR3 reads CASSLPGQGQPQHF. DNA for the CDR3: TGTGCCAGCAGCTTGCCGGGACAGGGGCAGCCCCAGCATTTT.

This sequence joins TRBV6-2 or TRBV6-3 and TRBJ2-7; D not certain. The CDR3 has 13 amino acids. CDR1 and CDR2 from the germline V gene are MNHEY and SVGEGT. The germline V and J ends were trimmed by 2 bases and 6 bases, with 11 bases remaining between them. Here the CDR3 reads CASSYDGPLEQYF. The DNA for the CDR3 is TGTGCCAGCAGTTACGACGGCCCGCTCGAGCAGTACTTC.

The chain uses TRBV4-2 and TRBJ2-3; 12 positions match TRBD2. The CDR3 extends over 17 amino acids. The ends lost 0 bases at V and 6 bases at J; junction bases unmatched: 7. Germline CDR1 and CDR2: LGHNA and YNFKEQ. The CDR3: CASSQEALAGGSDTQYF. As DNA, the CDR3 is TGTGCCAGCAGCCAAGAGGCACTAGCGGGAGGATCCGATACGCAGTATTTT.

In this sample, this clonotype turned up many times. The chain recombines TRBV2 with TRBJ2-5; possible D gene TRBD1, 5 bases. Germline CDR1 SNHLY, CDR2 FYNNEI. The CDR3 length is 15 residues. V shed 0 bases and J shed 0 bases, with 8 bases lying between them. This CDR3 is CASSEADTNQETQYF. CDR3 nucleotides: TGTGCCAGCAGTGAAGCGGACACAAACCAAGAGACCCAGTACTTC.

This clonotype was seen at least ten times. CDR3 in DNA: TGTGCCAGCAGTTGGCAGAGCTCTGGAAACACCATATATTTT. Protein: CASSWQSSGNTIYF. This chain joins TRBV6-5 and TRBJ1-3; no definite D call. Germline values: CDR1 MNHEY, CDR2 SVGAGI. Trimming pared 4 bases from V and 0 bases from J, leaving 7 bases between. The CDR3 covers 14 residues.

This clonotype was counted at least ten times. The V and J genes are TRBV19 and TRBJ1-1, with 9 nucleotides matching TRBD1. The CDR3 extends over 17 amino acids. Germline values: CDR1 LNHDA, CDR2 SQIVND (reference sequence). The junction had 10 bases not matched to a gene; V was cut back by 1 base and J by 4 bases. The CDR3 spells CASSIGEGQGRSTEAFF. DNA for the CDR3: TGTGCCAGTAGTATAGGAGAGGGACAGGGAAGAAGCACTGAAGCTTTCTTT.

The sample holds many counts of this clonotype. The J gene is TRBJ1-1, the V gene TRBV6-2 or TRBV6-3; D unresolved. The germline CDR1 and CDR2 sequences are MNHEY and SVGEGT. The CDR3 extends over 15 amino acids. Between the trimmed V and J ends, which lost 6 bases and 0 bases, there was a span of 14 bases. The CDR3 here is CASRDKGGLNTEAFF. The CDR3 bases are TGTGCCAGCAGAGACAAGGGTGGGCTGAACACTGAAGCTTTCTTT.

The chain links TRBV12-3 or TRBV12-4 to TRBJ1-5, with a possible D match to TRBD1 (5 bases). CDR3 length equals 16 residues. Deletions cut 6 bases from V and 4 bases from J, with 19 bases between. The CDR3 sequence is CASSAFGGNGNQPQHF. The CDR3 DNA sequence: TGTGCCAGCAGCGCCTTCGGGGGAAATGGTAATCAGCCCCAGCATTTT.